Listed here is a single TCR beta chain. There are 15 residues in the CDR3. Germline values: CDR1 LGHNA, CDR2 YNFKEQ. Trimming removed 7 bases at V and 4 bases at J, with 17 bases between. Authors' methods: Researchers report that nucleated cell counts were estimated from reference gene primer amplification. The method was immunoSEQ multiplex PCR; TCRdb's version includes in-frame clones alone and lacks a portion of them. Clone size and the V and J calls come from that table; the DNA yielded D and trimming. The table records about 250,000 clones, about nine tenths of them present only once. The data originate from a study of blood T cell repertoires in COVID-19. Study at large: PBMCs, B-cell-depleted T cells, or T cells were the source of the cDNA or gDNA that made up the material.

The sample was peripheral blood. This receptor was taken from a woman aged 30 to 39 with COVID-19, enrolled during active disease. The chain uses TRBV4-2 and TRBJ2-1; D perhaps matches TRBD2 (6 bases). In DNA form, the CDR3 reads TGTGCCAGCAATCCCCGACTAGGACCTTACAATGAGCAGTTCTTC. Its translation is CASNPRLGPYNEQFF.